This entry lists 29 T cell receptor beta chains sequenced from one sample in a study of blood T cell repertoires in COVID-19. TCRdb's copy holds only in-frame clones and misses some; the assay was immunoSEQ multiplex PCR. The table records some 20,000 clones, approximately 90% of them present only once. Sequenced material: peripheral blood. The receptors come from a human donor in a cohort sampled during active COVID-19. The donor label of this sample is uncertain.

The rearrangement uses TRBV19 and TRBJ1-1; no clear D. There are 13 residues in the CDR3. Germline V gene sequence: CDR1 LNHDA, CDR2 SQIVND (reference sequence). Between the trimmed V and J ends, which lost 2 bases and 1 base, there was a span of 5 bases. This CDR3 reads CASSIRENTEAFF. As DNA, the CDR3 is TGTGCCAGTAGTATAAGAGAGAACACTGAAGCTTTCTTT.

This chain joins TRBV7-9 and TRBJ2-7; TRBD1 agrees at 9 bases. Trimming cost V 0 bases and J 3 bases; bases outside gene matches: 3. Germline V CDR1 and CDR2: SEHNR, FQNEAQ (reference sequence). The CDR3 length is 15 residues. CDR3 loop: CASSLAQTGGYEQYF. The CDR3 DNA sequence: TGTGCCAGCAGCTTAGCACAGACAGGGGGCTACGAGCAGTACTTC.

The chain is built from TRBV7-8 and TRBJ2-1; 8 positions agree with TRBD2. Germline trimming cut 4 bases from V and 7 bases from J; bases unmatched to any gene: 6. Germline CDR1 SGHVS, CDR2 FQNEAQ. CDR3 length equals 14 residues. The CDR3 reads CASSYLAGTNEQFF. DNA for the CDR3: TGTGCCAGCAGCTATTTAGCGGGAACAAATGAGCAGTTCTTC.

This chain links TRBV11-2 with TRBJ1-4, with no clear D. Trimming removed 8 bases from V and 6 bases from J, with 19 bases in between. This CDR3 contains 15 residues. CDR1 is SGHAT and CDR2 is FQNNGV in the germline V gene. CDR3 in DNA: TGTGCCAGCGCCCCAACGAGGGTGGAGTATGAAAAACTGTTTTTT. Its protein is CASAPTRVEYEKLFF.

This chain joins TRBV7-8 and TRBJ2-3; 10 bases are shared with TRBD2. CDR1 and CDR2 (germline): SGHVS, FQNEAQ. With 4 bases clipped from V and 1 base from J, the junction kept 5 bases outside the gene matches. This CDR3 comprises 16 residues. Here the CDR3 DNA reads TGTGCCAGCAGCTGGAGGCTAGCGGGAGGCACAGATACGCAGTATTTT. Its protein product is CASSWRLAGGTDTQYF.

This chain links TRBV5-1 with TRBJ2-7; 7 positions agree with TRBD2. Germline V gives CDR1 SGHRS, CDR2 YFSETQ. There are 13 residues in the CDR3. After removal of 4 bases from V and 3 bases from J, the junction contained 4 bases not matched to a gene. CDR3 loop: CASSEGRDYEQYF. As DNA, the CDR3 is TGCGCCAGCAGCGAAGGGAGGGACTACGAGCAGTACTTC.

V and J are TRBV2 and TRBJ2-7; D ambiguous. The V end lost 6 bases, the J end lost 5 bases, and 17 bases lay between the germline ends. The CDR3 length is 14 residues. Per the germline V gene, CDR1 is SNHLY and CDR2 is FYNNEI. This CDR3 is CASSASGLAHEQYF. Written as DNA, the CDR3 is TGTGCCAGCAGCGCTTCAGGTCTCGCGCACGAGCAGTACTTC.

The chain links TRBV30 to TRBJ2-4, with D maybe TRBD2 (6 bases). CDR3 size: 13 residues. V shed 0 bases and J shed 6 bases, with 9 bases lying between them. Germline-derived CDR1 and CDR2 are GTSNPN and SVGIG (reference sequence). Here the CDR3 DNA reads TGTGCCTGGAGTGTGCAGGGACTAAACATTCAGTACTTC. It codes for CAWSVQGLNIQYF. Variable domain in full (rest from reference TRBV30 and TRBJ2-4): SQTIHQWPATLVQPVGSPLSLECTVEGTSNPNLYWYRQAAGRGLQLLFYSVGIGQISSEVPQNLSASRPQDRQFILSSKKLLLSDSGFYLCAWSVQGLNIQYFGAGTRLSVL.

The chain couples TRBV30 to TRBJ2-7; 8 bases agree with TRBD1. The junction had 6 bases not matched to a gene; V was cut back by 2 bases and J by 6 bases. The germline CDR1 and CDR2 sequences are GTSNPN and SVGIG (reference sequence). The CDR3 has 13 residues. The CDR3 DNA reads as TGTGCCTGGAGTCCCGGGACAGGCGGCGAGCAGTACTTC. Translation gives CAWSPGTGGEQYF.

CDR3: CASSPGSYSGANVLTF. The CDR3 nucleotides read TGCGCCAGCAGTCCAGGGTCTTACTCTGGGGCCAACGTCCTGACTTTC. The chain is built from TRBV10-1 and TRBJ2-6; TRBD1 is a possible D gene (5 bases). The V gene lost 5 bases and the J gene lost 0 bases, with 11 bases spanning the gap. The CDR3 is 16 amino acids. The germline CDR1 and CDR2 sequences are WNHNN and SYGVQD (reference sequence).

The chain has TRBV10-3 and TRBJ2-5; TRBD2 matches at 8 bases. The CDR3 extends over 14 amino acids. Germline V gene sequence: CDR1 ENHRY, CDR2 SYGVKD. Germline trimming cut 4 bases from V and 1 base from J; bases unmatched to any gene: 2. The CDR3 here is CAISAAGGQETQYF. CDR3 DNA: TGTGCCATCAGTGCGGCGGGAGGCCAAGAGACCCAGTACTTC.

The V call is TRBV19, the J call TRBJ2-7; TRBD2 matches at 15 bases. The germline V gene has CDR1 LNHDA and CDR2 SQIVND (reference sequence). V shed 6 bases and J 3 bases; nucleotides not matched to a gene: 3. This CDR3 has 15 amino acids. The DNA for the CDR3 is TGTGCCAGTAGCGTGGGACTAGCGGGAGGCTACGAGCAGTACTTC. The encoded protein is CASSVGLAGGYEQYF.

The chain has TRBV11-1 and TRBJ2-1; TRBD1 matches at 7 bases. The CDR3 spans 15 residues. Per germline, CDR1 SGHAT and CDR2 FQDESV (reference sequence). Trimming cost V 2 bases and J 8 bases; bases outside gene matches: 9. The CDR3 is CASSLRQGVVDEQFF. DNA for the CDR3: TGTGCCAGCAGCTTACGGCAGGGGGTCGTCGATGAGCAGTTCTTC.

The CDR3 loop reads CASSLRRGTGTTGELFF. The CDR3 region has the DNA TGTGCCAGTAGTCTCCGTCGGGGGACAGGGACCACCGGGGAGCTGTTTTTT. The V and J genes are TRBV19 and TRBJ2-2; 9 bases map to TRBD1. The germline V gene encodes CDR1 LNHDA and CDR2 SQIVND (reference sequence). This CDR3 has 17 residues. V lost 5 bases and J lost 4; bases outside the gene matches: 11.

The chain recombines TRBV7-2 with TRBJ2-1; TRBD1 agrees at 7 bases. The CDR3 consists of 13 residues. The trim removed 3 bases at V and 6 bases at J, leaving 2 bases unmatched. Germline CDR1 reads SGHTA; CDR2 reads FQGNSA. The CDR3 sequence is CASSFTGANEQFF. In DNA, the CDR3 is TGTGCCAGCAGCTTTACAGGGGCCAATGAGCAGTTCTTC.

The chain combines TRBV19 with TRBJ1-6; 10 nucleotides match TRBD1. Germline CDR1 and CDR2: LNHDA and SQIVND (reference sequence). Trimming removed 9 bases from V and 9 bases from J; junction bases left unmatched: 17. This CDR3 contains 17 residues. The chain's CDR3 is CASSPRAGTGDSSPLHF. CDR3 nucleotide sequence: TGTGCCAGCTCTCCCAGGGCTGGGACAGGGGATAGTTCACCCCTCCACTTT.

CDR3 nucleotides: TGTGCCAGCAGCTCGGGACTCCTTGAGCAGTACTTC. It encodes CASSSGLLEQYF. The chain employs TRBV7-2 and TRBJ2-7, with D possibly being TRBD2 (6 bases). The CDR3 runs to 12 residues. Trimming took off 4 bases at V and 7 bases at J, with 11 bases between the two ends. From germline, CDR1 is SGHTA and CDR2 FQGNSA.

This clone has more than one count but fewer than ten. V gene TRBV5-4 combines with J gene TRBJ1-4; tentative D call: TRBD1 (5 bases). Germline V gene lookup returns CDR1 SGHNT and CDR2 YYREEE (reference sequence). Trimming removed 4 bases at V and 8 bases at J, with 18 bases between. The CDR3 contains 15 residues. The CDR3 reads CASSGGEGDNEKLFF. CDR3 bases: TGTGCCAGCAGCGGGGGGGAAGGGGATAACGAAAAACTGTTTTTT. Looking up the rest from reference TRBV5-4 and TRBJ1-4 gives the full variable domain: ETGVTQSPTHLIKTRGQQVTLRCSSQSGHNTVSWYQQALGQGPQFIFQYYREEENGRGNFPPRFSGLQFPNYSSELNVNALELDDSALYLCASSGGEGDNEKLFFGSGTQLSVL.

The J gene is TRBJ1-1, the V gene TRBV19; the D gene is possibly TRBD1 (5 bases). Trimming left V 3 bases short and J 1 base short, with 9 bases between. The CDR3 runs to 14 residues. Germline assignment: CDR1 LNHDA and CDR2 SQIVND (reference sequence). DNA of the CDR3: TGTGCCAGTAGTATTAGGGGTAAGAACACTGAAGCTTTCTTT. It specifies CASSIRGKNTEAFF.

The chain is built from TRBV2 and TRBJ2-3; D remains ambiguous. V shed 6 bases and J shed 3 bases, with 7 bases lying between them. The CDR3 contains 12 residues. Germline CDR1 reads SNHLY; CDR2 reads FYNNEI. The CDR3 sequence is CASSPNTDTQYF. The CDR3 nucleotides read TGTGCCAGCAGCCCAAATACAGATACGCAGTATTTT. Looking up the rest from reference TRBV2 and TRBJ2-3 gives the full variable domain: EPEVTQTPSHQVTQMGQEVILRCVPISNHLYFYWYRQILGQKVEFLVSFYNNEISEKSEIFDDQFSVERPDGSNFTLKIRSTKLEDSAMYFCASSPNTDTQYFGPGTRLTVL.

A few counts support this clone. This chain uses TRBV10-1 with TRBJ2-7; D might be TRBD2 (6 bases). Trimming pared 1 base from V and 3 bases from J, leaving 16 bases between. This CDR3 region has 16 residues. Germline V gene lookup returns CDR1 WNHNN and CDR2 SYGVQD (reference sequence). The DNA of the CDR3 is TGCGCCAGCAGTGAGTACCTAGCGCTAAAGGGCTACGAGCAGTACTTC. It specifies CASSEYLALKGYEQYF.

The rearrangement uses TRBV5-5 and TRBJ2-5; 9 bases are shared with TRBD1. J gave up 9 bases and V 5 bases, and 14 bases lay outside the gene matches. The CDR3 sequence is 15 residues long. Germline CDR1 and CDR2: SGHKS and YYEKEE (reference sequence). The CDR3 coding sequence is TGTGCCAGCAGTTTAACACCGGGACAGGGAAGGGCCCAGTACTTC. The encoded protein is CASSLTPGQGRAQYF.

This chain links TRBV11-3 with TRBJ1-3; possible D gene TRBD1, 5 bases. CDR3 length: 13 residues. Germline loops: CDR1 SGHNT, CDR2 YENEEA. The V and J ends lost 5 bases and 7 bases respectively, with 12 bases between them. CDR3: CASSPGNWNTIYF. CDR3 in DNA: TGTGCCAGCAGCCCAGGGAACTGGAACACCATATATTTT. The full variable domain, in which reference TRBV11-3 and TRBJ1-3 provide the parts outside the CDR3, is EAGVVQSPRYKIIEKKQPVAFWCNPISGHNTLYWYLQNLGQGPELLIRYENEEAVDDSQLPKDRFSAERLKGVDSTLKIQPAELGDSAVYLCASSPGNWNTIYFGEGSWLTVV.

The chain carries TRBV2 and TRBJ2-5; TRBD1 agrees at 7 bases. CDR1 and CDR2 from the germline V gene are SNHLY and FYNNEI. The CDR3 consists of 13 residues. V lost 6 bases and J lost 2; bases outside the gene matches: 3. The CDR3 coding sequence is TGTGCCAGCAGCTGGACAGGACAAGAGACCCAGTACTTC. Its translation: CASSWTGQETQYF.

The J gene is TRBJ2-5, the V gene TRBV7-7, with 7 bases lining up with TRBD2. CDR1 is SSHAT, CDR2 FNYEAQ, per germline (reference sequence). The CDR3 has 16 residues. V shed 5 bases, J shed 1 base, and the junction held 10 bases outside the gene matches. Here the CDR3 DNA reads TGTGCCAGCAGCCCATTAGGTCTAGCGGCCCAAGAGACCCAGTACTTC. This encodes CASSPLGLAAQETQYF. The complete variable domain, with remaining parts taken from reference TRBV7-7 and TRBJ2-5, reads GAGVSQSPRYKVTKRGQDVTLRCDPISSHATLYWYQQALGQGPEFLTYFNYEAQPDKSGLPSDRFSAERPEGSISTLTIQRTEQRDSAMYRCASSPLGLAAQETQYFGPGTRLLVL.

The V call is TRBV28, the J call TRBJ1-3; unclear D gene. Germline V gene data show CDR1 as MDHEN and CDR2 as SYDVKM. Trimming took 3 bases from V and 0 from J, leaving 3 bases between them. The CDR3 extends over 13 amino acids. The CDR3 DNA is TGTGCCAGCAGTTTTCTCTCTGGAAACACCATATATTTT. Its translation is CASSFLSGNTIYF.

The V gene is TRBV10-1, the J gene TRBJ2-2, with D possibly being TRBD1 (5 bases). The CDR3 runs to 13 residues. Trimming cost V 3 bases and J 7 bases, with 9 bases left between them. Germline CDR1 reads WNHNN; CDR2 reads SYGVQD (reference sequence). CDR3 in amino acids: CASSEAGIGELFF. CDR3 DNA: TGCGCCAGCAGTGAAGCAGGGATCGGGGAGCTGTTTTTT.

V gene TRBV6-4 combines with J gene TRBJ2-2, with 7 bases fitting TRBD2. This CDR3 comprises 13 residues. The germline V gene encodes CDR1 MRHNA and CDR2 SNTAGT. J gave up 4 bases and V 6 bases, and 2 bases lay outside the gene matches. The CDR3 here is CASSVAGTGELFF. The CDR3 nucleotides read TGTGCCAGCAGCGTAGCGGGCACCGGGGAGCTGTTTTTT.

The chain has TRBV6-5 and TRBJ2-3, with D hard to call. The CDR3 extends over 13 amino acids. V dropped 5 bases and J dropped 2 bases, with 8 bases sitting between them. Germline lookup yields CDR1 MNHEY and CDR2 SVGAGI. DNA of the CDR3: TGTGCCAGCAGTCTATCCCACACAGATACGCAGTATTTT. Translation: CASSLSHTDTQYF.